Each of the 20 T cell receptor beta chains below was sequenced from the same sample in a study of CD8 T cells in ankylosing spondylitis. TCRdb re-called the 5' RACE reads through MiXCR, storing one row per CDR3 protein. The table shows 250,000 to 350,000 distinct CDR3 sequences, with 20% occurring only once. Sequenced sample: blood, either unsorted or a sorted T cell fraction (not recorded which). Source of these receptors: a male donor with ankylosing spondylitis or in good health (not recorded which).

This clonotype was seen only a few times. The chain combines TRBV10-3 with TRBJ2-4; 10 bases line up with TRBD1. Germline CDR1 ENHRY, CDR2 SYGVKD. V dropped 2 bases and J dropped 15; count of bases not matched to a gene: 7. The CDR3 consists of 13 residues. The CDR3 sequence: CAISEVDRGVWYF. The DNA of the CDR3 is TGTGCCATCAGTGAGGTGGACAGGGGGGTCTGGTACTTC.

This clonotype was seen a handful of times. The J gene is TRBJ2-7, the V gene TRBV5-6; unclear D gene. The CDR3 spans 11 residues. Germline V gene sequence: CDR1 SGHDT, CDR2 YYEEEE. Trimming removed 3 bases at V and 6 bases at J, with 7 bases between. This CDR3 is CASSSVVEQYV. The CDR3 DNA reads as TGTGCCAGCAGCTCCGTGGTCGAGCAGTACGTC.

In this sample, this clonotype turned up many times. CDR3 residues: CSADVAGLTNEQFF. The DNA for the CDR3 is TGCAGCGCCGACGTGGCGGGTCTTACCAATGAGCAGTTCTTC. The rearrangement joins TRBV29-1 to TRBJ2-1; weak D call: TRBD2 (5 bases). V dropped 7 bases and J dropped 6 bases, with 19 bases sitting between them. The CDR3 contains 14 residues. From germline, CDR1 is SQVTM and CDR2 ANQGSEA.

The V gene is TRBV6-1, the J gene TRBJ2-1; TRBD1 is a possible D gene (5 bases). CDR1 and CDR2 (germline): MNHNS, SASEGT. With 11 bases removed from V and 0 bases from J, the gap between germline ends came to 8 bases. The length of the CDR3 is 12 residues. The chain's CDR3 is CAGASSYNEQFF. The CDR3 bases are TGTGCCGGGGCGAGCTCCTACAATGAGCAGTTCTTC.

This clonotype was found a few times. The CDR3: CASSFTDWDTQYF. The CDR3, as DNA: TGTGCCAGCAGCTTTACCGATTGGGATACGCAGTATTTT. The genes are TRBV7-3 and TRBJ2-3; no firm D call. Looked up from germline, CDR1 is SGHTA and CDR2 is FQGTGA. V was trimmed by 3 bases and J by 6 bases, leaving 10 bases between them. The CDR3 has 13 residues.

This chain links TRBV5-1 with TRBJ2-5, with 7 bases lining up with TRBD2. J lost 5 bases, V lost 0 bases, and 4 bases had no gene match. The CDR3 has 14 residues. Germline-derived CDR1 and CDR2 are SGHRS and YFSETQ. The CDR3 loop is CASSLVRGMETQYF. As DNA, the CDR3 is TGCGCCAGCAGCTTGGTGCGGGGGATGGAGACCCAGTACTTC.

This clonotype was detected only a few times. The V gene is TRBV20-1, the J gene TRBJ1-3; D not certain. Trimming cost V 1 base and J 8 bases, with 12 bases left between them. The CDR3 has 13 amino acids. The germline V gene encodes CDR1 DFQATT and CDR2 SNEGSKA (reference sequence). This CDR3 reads CSARGTSKDTIYF. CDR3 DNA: TGCAGTGCTAGAGGGACCTCAAAAGACACCATATATTTT.

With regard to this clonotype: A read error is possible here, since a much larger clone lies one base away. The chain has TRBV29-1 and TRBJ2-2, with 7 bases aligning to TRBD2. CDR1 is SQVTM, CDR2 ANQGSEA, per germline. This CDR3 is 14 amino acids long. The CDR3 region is CSAWEGTNTEELFF. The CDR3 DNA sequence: TGCAGCGCTTGGGAGGGTACGAACACCGAGGAGCTGTTTTTT.

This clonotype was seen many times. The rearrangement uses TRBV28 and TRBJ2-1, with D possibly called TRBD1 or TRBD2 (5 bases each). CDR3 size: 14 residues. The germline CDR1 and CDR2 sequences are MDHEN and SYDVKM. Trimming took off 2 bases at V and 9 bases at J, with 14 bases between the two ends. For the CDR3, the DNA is TGTGCCAGCAGTTTAGGACTCAGGGCAGGTGAGCAGTTCTTC. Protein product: CASSLGLRAGEQFF.

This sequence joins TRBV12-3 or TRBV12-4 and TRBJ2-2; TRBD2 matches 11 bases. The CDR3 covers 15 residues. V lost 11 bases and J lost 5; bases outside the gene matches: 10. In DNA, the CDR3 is TGTGCCTACGCGGGGCCTAGCGGGAGGACCGGGGAGCTGTTTTTT. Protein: CAYAGPSGRTGELFF.

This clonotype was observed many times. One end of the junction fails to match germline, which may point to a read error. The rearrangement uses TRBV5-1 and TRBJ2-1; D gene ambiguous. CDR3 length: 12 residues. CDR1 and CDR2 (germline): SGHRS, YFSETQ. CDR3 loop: CASSLDYNEQFF. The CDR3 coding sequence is TGTGCCAGCAGTTTAGACTACAATGAGCAGTTCTTC.

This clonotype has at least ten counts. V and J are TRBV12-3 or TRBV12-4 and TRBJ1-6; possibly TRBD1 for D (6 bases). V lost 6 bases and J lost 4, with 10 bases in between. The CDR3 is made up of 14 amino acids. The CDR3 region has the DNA TGTGCCAGCAGCCCCGGACAGTATAATTCACCCCTCCACTTT. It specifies CASSPGQYNSPLHF.

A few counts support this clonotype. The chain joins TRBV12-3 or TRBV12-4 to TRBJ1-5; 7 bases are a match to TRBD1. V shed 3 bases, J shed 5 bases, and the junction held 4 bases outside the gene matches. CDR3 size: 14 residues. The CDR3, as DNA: TGTGCCAGCAGTTTCACAGGGGATCATCAGCCCCAGCATTTT. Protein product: CASSFTGDHQPQHF.

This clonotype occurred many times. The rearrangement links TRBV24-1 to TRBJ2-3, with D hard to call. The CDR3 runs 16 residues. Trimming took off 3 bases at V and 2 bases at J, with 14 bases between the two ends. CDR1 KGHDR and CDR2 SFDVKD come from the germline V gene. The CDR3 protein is CATSDVLAASTDTQYF. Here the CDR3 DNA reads TGTGCCACCAGTGATGTCTTGGCAGCTTCCACAGATACGCAGTATTTT.

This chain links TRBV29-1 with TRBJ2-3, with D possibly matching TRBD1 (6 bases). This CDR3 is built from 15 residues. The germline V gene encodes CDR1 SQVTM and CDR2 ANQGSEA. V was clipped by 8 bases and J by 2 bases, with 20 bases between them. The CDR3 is CSLRGGVPPTDTQYF. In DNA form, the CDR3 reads TGCAGCCTGAGAGGGGGAGTACCCCCCACAGATACGCAGTATTTT.

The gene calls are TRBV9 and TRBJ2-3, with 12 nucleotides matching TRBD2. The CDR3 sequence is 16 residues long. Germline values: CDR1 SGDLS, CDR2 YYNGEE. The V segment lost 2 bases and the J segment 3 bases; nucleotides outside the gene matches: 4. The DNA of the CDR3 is TGTGCCAGCAGCGTCACCGGACTAGCGGGAACAGATACGCAGTATTTT. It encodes CASSVTGLAGTDTQYF.

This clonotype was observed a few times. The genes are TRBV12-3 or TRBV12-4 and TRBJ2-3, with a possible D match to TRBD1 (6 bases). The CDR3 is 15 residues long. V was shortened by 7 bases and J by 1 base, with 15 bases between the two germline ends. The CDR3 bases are TGTGCCAGCACCCTCCGTCGACAGGGCACAGATACGCAGTATTTT. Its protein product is CASTLRRQGTDTQYF.

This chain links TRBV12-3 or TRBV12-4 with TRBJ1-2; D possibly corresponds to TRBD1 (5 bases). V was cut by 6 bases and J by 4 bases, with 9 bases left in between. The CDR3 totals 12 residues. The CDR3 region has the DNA TGTGCCAGCAGCCCTGACAGCTATGGCTACACCTTC. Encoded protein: CASSPDSYGYTF.

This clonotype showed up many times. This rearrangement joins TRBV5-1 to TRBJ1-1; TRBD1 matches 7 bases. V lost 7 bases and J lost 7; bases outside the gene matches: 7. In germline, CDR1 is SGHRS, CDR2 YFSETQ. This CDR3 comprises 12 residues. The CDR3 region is CASSYRDSEAFF. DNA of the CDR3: TGCGCCAGCTCCTATCGGGACAGTGAAGCTTTCTTT.

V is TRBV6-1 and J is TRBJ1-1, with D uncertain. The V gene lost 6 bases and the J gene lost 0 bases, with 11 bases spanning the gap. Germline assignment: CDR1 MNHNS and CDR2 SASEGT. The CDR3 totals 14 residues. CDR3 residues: CASSTLLVNTEAFF. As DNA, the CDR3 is TGTGCCAGCAGCACCCTTTTGGTGAACACTGAAGCTTTCTTT.